The next 20 T cell receptor beta chains were all read from a single sample in a study of blood T cell repertoires in COVID-19. Measured with immunoSEQ multiplex PCR; TCRdb has only the in-frame clones, and not every one. The repertoire holds roughly 400,000 clones, with 88% as singletons. Specimen: PBMCs or T cells enriched from blood (not recorded which). Receptors were obtained from a woman between 18 and 29 years old who had been exposed to COVID-19.

This clone was seen a handful of times. The genes are TRBV7-9 and TRBJ2-1, with 7 bases identical to TRBD2. The CDR3 runs to 19 residues. Germline V gives CDR1 SEHNR, CDR2 FQNEAQ (reference sequence). With 4 bases clipped from V and 1 base from J, the junction kept 16 bases outside the gene matches. The CDR3 here is CASSSQFAHAGVSYNEQFF. The CDR3 DNA follows: TGTGCCAGCAGCTCCCAATTTGCCCACGCGGGAGTGTCCTACAATGAGCAGTTCTTC.

The V call is TRBV11-2, the J call TRBJ1-2; a possible D gene is TRBD1 (5 bases). Germline CDR1 reads SGHAT; CDR2 reads FQNNGV. The germline V and J ends were trimmed by 2 bases and 0 bases, with 7 bases remaining between them. This CDR3 is 14 amino acids long. CDR3 residues: CASSLRQPNYGYTF. CDR3 in DNA: TGTGCCAGCAGCTTACGACAGCCTAACTATGGCTACACCTTC.

V gene TRBV4-2 combines with J gene TRBJ1-1; 8 nucleotides align to TRBD1. This CDR3 contains 18 residues. CDR1 and CDR2 from the germline V gene are LGHNA and YNFKEQ. The ends lost 5 bases at V and 10 bases at J; junction bases unmatched: 24. CDR3 region: CASSYPDRGLRGGEGAFF. The CDR3 DNA is TGTGCCAGCAGCTACCCAGACAGGGGATTAAGAGGCGGGGAAGGAGCTTTCTTT.

The J gene is TRBJ2-1, the V gene TRBV7-9; the D gene is possibly TRBD2 (5 bases). Germline CDR1 SEHNR, CDR2 FQNEAQ (reference sequence). Trimming left V 2 bases short and J 5 bases short, with 16 bases between. The CDR3 has 16 residues. The CDR3 loop reads CASSLQAARVNNEQFF. CDR3 nucleotide sequence: TGTGCCAGCAGCTTACAAGCCGCGCGGGTGAACAATGAGCAGTTCTTC.

This clone has a single count. The J gene is TRBJ2-7, the V gene TRBV2, with D possibly being TRBD1 (5 bases). Trimming pared 7 bases from V and 6 bases from J, leaving 25 bases between. The CDR3 runs 16 residues. Germline V gene sequence: CDR1 SNHLY, CDR2 FYNNEI. The CDR3 DNA sequence: TGTGCCAGCATCCAGGATGGGCTTGCAGGGCGGCTCGAGCAGTACTTC. Translation gives CASIQDGLAGRLEQYF.

This rearrangement joins TRBV6-6 to TRBJ1-5; D ambiguous. The germline gives CDR1 MNHNY, CDR2 SVGAGI (reference sequence). The V and J ends lost 7 bases and 5 bases respectively, with 9 bases between them. The CDR3 is made up of 12 amino acids. Here the CDR3 reads CASNYGDQPQHF. The CDR3 bases are TGTGCCAGCAACTACGGGGATCAGCCCCAGCATTTT.

This clone was detected only a few times. V usage is TRBV5-1 and J usage is TRBJ2-7, with D unresolved. CDR1 and CDR2 from the germline V gene are SGHRS and YFSETQ. The CDR3 extends over 13 amino acids. Trimming pared 2 bases from V and 1 base from J, leaving 7 bases between. The CDR3 DNA sequence: TGCGCCAGCAGCTTATCACAGTCCTACGAGCAGTACTTC. Translation: CASSLSQSYEQYF.

The CDR3: CASSPGTSGGAGEQYF. CDR3 nucleotide sequence: TGCGCCAGCAGCCCGGGGACTAGCGGGGGGGCCGGCGAGCAGTACTTC. The V and J genes are TRBV5-1 and TRBJ2-7, with 16 nucleotides matching TRBD2. V shed 4 bases, J shed 6 bases, and the junction held 7 bases outside the gene matches. In germline, CDR1 is SGHRS, CDR2 YFSETQ. There are 16 residues in the CDR3.

This clone was counted a single time. The chain employs TRBV4-2 and TRBJ2-3; possible D gene TRBD2, 6 bases. Trimming took off 0 bases at V and 0 bases at J, with 19 bases between the two ends. Germline values: CDR1 LGHNA, CDR2 YNFKEQ. The CDR3 runs 19 residues. CDR3 amino acids: CASSQDSRGSSVSTDTQYF. The CDR3 DNA sequence: TGTGCCAGCAGCCAAGACTCCCGAGGGTCTAGCGTTAGCACAGATACGCAGTATTTT.

The chain couples TRBV4-2 to TRBJ2-7, with a possible D match to TRBD1 (5 bases). CDR3 length: 14 residues. Trimming removed 2 bases from V and 3 bases from J, with 11 bases in between. Germline V gene lookup returns CDR1 LGHNA and CDR2 YNFKEQ. DNA for the CDR3: TGTGCCAGCAGCCAATGGGGCGATGGCTACGAGCAGTACTTC. Translating gives CASSQWGDGYEQYF.

V gene TRBV4-3 combines with J gene TRBJ2-3, with TRBD2 matching 10 bases. After removal of 2 bases from V and 3 bases from J, the junction contained 11 bases not matched to a gene. Germline lookup yields CDR1 LGHNA and CDR2 YSLEER. The CDR3 spans 18 residues. CDR3 in DNA: TGCGCCAGCAGCCAATCATTTCGGGGGACTAGCGTGACAGATACGCAGTATTTT. This codes for CASSQSFRGTSVTDTQYF.

The chain carries TRBV19 and TRBJ2-4; the D gene is possibly TRBD2 (5 bases). Looked up from germline, CDR1 is LNHDA and CDR2 is SQIVND (reference sequence). CDR3 size: 15 residues. V was trimmed by 6 bases and J by 0 bases, leaving 12 bases between them. The CDR3 here is CASSHPGKAKNIQYF. The CDR3 nucleotides read TGTGCCAGTAGCCATCCGGGGAAAGCCAAAAACATTCAGTACTTC.

The chain carries TRBV5-4 and TRBJ1-1; TRBD1 might be the D (6 bases). Trimming stripped 4 bases from V and 1 base from J, with 14 bases between. This CDR3 has 15 residues. CDR1 and CDR2 from the germline V gene are SGHNT and YYREEE (reference sequence). The CDR3 region has the DNA TGTGCCAGCAGCAACACCGGGACAAAGAACACTGAAGCTTTCTTT. Translated, it gives CASSNTGTKNTEAFF. The entire variable domain, with the rest obtained from reference TRBV5-4 and TRBJ1-1, is as follows: ETGVTQSPTHLIKTRGQQVTLRCSSQSGHNTVSWYQQALGQGPQFIFQYYREEENGRGNFPPRFSGLQFPNYSSELNVNALELDDSALYLCASSNTGTKNTEAFFGQGTRLTVV.

The chain carries TRBV10-1 and TRBJ2-5; possibly TRBD2 for D (5 bases). Trimming stripped 3 bases from V and 5 bases from J, with 13 bases between. CDR1 is WNHNN, CDR2 SYGVQD, per germline (reference sequence). The CDR3 sequence is 14 residues long. The CDR3 coding sequence is TGCGCCAGCAGTGATGAGGGCCGAAGGGAGACCCAGTACTTC. Its protein is CASSDEGRRETQYF.

The V gene is TRBV6-2 or TRBV6-3, the J gene TRBJ2-1, with TRBD2 matching 11 bases. The germline gives CDR1 MNHEY, CDR2 SVGEGT. Trimming at V came to 0 bases and at J to 8 bases, leaving 6 bases not matched to a gene. The CDR3 has 16 residues. The CDR3 is CASSYSLAGGFDEQFF. Here the CDR3 DNA reads TGTGCCAGCAGTTACTCCCTAGCGGGGGGATTCGATGAGCAGTTCTTC.

The chain joins TRBV29-1 to TRBJ2-5; maybe TRBD2 (6 bases). Germline CDR1 SQVTM, CDR2 ANQGSEA. V was trimmed by 3 bases and J by 3 bases, leaving 8 bases between them. The CDR3 loop spans 12 amino acids. The chain's CDR3 is CSVDPGEETQYF. The CDR3 nucleotides read TGCAGCGTTGATCCGGGGGAAGAGACCCAGTACTTC. The complete variable domain, with remaining parts taken from reference TRBV29-1 and TRBJ2-5, reads SAVISQKPSRDICQRGTSLTIQCQVDSQVTMMFWYRQQPGQSLTLIATANQGSEATYESGFVIDKFPISRPNLTFSTLTVSNMSPEDSSIYLCSVDPGEETQYFGPGTRLLVL.

With regard to this clone: This sample also contains other DNA sequences that code for the same CDR3. The J gene is TRBJ2-7, the V gene TRBV5-1; possible D gene TRBD1, 6 bases. The CDR3 runs to 13 residues. The V and J ends lost 4 bases and 0 bases respectively, with 8 bases between them. In germline, CDR1 is SGHRS, CDR2 YFSETQ. CDR3 sequence: CASSRDNSYEQYF. The CDR3 nucleotides read TGCGCCAGCAGCCGGGACAACTCCTACGAGCAGTACTTC. The full variable domain, its missing parts supplied by reference TRBV5-1 and TRBJ2-7, is KAGVTQTPRYLIKTRGQQVTLSCSPISGHRSVSWYQQTPGQGLQFLFEYFSETQRNKGNFPGRFSGRQFSNSRSEMNVSTLELGDSALYLCASSRDNSYEQYFGPGTRLTVT.

The V call is TRBV15, the J call TRBJ2-1, with D possibly matching TRBD2 (6 bases). Germline CDR1 and CDR2: LNHNV and YYDKDF (reference sequence). V lost 8 bases and J 9 bases, leaving 17 bases between the germline ends. This CDR3 region has 13 residues. The chain's CDR3 is CATVAGLSLEQFF. For the CDR3, the DNA is TGTGCCACCGTGGCGGGACTTTCACTTGAGCAGTTCTTC.

The chain couples TRBV28 to TRBJ2-7; 13 nucleotides agree with TRBD2. J was trimmed by 0 bases and V by 5 bases; bases with no gene match: 4. This CDR3 is 16 amino acids long. Germline assignment: CDR1 MDHEN and CDR2 SYDVKM. The CDR3 coding sequence is TGTGCCAGCAGTAGGGGACTAGCGGGGAACTCCTACGAGCAGTACTTC. As protein: CASSRGLAGNSYEQYF.

The chain carries TRBV27 and TRBJ2-7, with 7 nucleotides matching TRBD1. V dropped 0 bases and J dropped 6; count of bases not matched to a gene: 11. The CDR3 contains 16 residues. Per germline, CDR1 MNHEY and CDR2 SMNVEV (reference sequence). The CDR3 bases are TGTGCCAGCAGTTTATCCCCACAGGGGAAGAGGGGCGAGCAGTACTTC. This sequence encodes CASSLSPQGKRGEQYF.